The 9 T cell receptor beta chains presented below share a single source sample, sequenced in a study of blood T cell repertoires in COVID-19. The method was immunoSEQ multiplex PCR; TCRdb's version includes in-frame clones alone and lacks a portion of them. The table has around 250,000 clones, just over 85% seen once. Sequenced input: peripheral blood. Receptors originate from a man aged 25-45 years who had recovered from COVID-19.

The chain has TRBV9 and TRBJ1-4; D is unclear. Trimming removed 3 bases at V and 0 bases at J, with 12 bases between. Germline V gene sequence: CDR1 SGDLS, CDR2 YYNGEE. The CDR3 totals 16 residues. CDR3 in amino acids: CASSAHIPATNEKLFF. CDR3 DNA: TGTGCCAGCAGCGCCCACATTCCTGCAACTAATGAAAAACTGTTTTTT.

This sequence joins TRBV11-2 and TRBJ2-7; unclear D gene. This CDR3 is 13 amino acids long. V was cut by 1 base and J by 1 base, with 5 bases left in between. Germline values: CDR1 SGHAT, CDR2 FQNNGV. The CDR3 coding sequence is TGTGCCAGCAGCTTAGTACAGTCCTACGAGCAGTACTTC. The encoded protein is CASSLVQSYEQYF.

This chain connects TRBV10-1 to TRBJ1-2; TRBD1 aligns across 7 bases. The germline V gene has CDR1 WNHNN and CDR2 SYGVQD (reference sequence). V lost 3 bases, J lost 4 bases, and 2 bases stayed unmatched. The CDR3 is made up of 13 amino acids. This CDR3 reads CASSDNRGYGYTF. The CDR3 DNA reads as TGCGCCAGCAGTGACAACAGGGGCTATGGCTACACCTTC.

The chain uses TRBV7-2 and TRBJ1-3; 7 nucleotides match TRBD1. Looked up from germline, CDR1 is SGHTA and CDR2 is FQGNSA. CDR3 size: 15 residues. V was clipped by 5 bases and J by 4 bases; unmatched bases: 8. CDR3 residues: CASSPGGQEGNTIYF. CDR3 nucleotide sequence: TGTGCCAGCAGCCCAGGTGGACAGGAGGGAAACACCATATATTTT.

Remarks on this clone: Within the sample, other DNA sequences also encode this same CDR3. This chain joins TRBV3-1 (or the pseudogene TRBV3-2) and TRBJ1-1; 7 nucleotides align to TRBD1. Germline CDR1 reads LGHDT; CDR2 reads YNNKEL (reference sequence). The trim removed 1 base at V and 3 bases at J, leaving 2 bases unmatched. This CDR3 has 14 amino acids. DNA of the CDR3: TGTGCCAGCAGCCAAGGACAGGGTTACACTGAAGCTTTCTTT. It encodes CASSQGQGYTEAFF.

V is TRBV5-4 and J is TRBJ2-7; D perhaps matches TRBD2 (6 bases). The V end was cut by 0 bases, the J end by 5 bases, with 18 bases between. The length of the CDR3 is 16 residues. CDR1 and CDR2 (germline): SGHNT, YYREEE (reference sequence). The CDR3 DNA sequence: TGTGCCAGCAGCTTGGCCTTAAGGGGTCCGGGGGACGAGCAGTACTTC. Translation gives CASSLALRGPGDEQYF.

This chain joins TRBV27 and TRBJ1-5; maybe TRBD1 (5 bases). CDR1 MNHEY and CDR2 SMNVEV come from the germline V gene (reference sequence). The CDR3 contains 14 residues. Deletions cut 6 bases from V and 6 bases from J, with 15 bases between. CDR3 bases: TGTGCCAGCAGAACTCAGGGTAACGGTCAGCCCCAGCATTTT. Residues: CASRTQGNGQPQHF.

This clone came up once. J is TRBJ1-1 and V is TRBV18; weak D call: TRBD1 (5 bases). Germline loops: CDR1 KGHSH, CDR2 LQKENI. Trimming took 3 bases from V and 3 from J, leaving 14 bases between them. The CDR3 runs 15 residues. The CDR3 here is CASSPLGERDTEAFF. Here the CDR3 DNA reads TGTGCCAGCTCACCTTTAGGGGAACGGGACACTGAAGCTTTCTTT.

The J gene is TRBJ2-7, the V gene TRBV27, with a weak D call TRBD2 (6 bases). CDR3 length equals 14 residues. Trimming stripped 5 bases from V and 6 bases from J, with 17 bases between. The germline V gene has CDR1 MNHEY and CDR2 SMNVEV (reference sequence). Here the CDR3 reads CASSGVAVGAEQYF. The CDR3 DNA sequence: TGTGCCAGCAGTGGGGTAGCGGTCGGGGCCGAGCAGTACTTC.